Shown below are 27 T cell receptor beta chains from a single sample sequenced in a study of CXCR3-negative and CXCR3-positive naive CD8 T cells. Libraries of TRB cDNA were made by 5' RACE and carried UMIs. Reprocessing the 5' RACE reads, TCRdb reports a single entry for every CDR3 protein and omits DNA. The table lists tens of thousands of distinct CDR3 sequences. Sequences were obtained from naive CXCR3- CD8+ T cells from blood. Subset denoted: CD45RO-CCR7+CD27+CD95- naive CD8+ T cells lacking CXCR3 (TNR3-). Receptors were obtained from a human donor in good health. Some clones in this sample may be carry-over from other donors' samples.

The rearrangement links TRBV20-1 to TRBJ2-1. This CDR3 is built from 14 residues. Germline V gene lookup returns CDR1 DFQATT and CDR2 SNEGSKA (reference sequence). This CDR3 reads CSARDYRTNNEQFF.

This chain connects TRBV15 to TRBJ2-1; TCRdb lists TRBD2, though no DNA is available to test this call. The length of the CDR3 is 15 residues. CDR1 is LNHNV, CDR2 YYDKDF, per germline (reference sequence). The CDR3 protein is CATSSGTSGGHEQFF. Full variable domain (rest looked up from reference TRBV15 and TRBJ2-1): DAMVIQNPRYQVTQFGKPVTLSCSQTLNHNVMYWYQQKSSQAPKLLFHYYDKDFNNEADTPDNFQSRRPNTSFCFLDIRSPGLGDTAMYLCATSSGTSGGHEQFFGPGTRLTVL.

This clonotype is labeled medium-sized based on frequency. J is TRBJ1-1 and V is TRBV4-3; TCRdb outputs TRBD1, but without DNA this stays unchecked. Germline values: CDR1 LGHNA, CDR2 YSLEER. This CDR3 spans 14 amino acids. CDR3 in amino acids: CASSQSQGYPEAFF.

J is TRBJ2-3 and V is TRBV6-4; TCRdb lists TRBD2, though no DNA is available to test this call. The CDR3 runs 15 residues. From germline, CDR1 is MRHNA and CDR2 SNTAGT. The CDR3 spells CASSEAGGETDTQYF.

The chain carries TRBV5-1 and TRBJ1-3; there is no DNA to check the TCRdb D call of TRBD1. Germline assignment: CDR1 SGHRS and CDR2 YFSETQ. The CDR3 covers 15 residues. This chain's CDR3 is CASSLAGGSGNTIYF.

The chain recombines TRBV29-1 with TRBJ1-1. The CDR3 spans 12 residues. CDR1 and CDR2 from the germline V gene are SQVTM and ANQGSEA. CDR3 sequence: CSVAGSNTEAFF.

The chain is built from TRBV29-1 and TRBJ1-1; the TRBD1 assignment by TCRdb is unverifiable without DNA. CDR1 is SQVTM and CDR2 is ANQGSEA in the germline V gene. CDR3 size: 13 residues. This CDR3 reads CSVIQGEGTEAFF.

The rearrangement uses TRBV27 and TRBJ1-2. Germline assignment: CDR1 MNHEY and CDR2 SMNVEV (reference sequence). The CDR3 runs to 13 residues. This CDR3 reads CASSFGGGPGYTF.

J is TRBJ2-7 and V is TRBV29-1; TCRdb returns TRBD1, unconfirmable since there is no DNA. The CDR3 length is 13 residues. Germline CDR1 is SQVTM and CDR2 is ANQGSEA. The CDR3 sequence: CSVVGQATYEQYF.

The chain couples TRBV29-1 to TRBJ1-6; TCRdb's assignment of TRBD1 cannot be checked, as there is no DNA. The CDR3 runs to 17 residues. From germline, CDR1 is SQVTM and CDR2 ANQGSEA. The CDR3 loop reads CTHPGAGQGRFNSPLHF.

The chain recombines TRBV20-1 with TRBJ2-1; TCRdb indicates TRBD2, and absent DNA this call remains unverified. The CDR3 has 14 amino acids. Germline V lookup: CDR1 DFQATT, CDR2 SNEGSKA (reference sequence). The CDR3 region is CSALGLAGFNEQFF.

The gene calls are TRBV6-2 or TRBV6-3 and TRBJ1-1; TCRdb's D call, TRBD1, is unchecked because there is no DNA. The CDR3 is 13 residues long. Germline V gives CDR1 MNHEY, CDR2 SVGEGT. CDR3 in amino acids: CASSYAGRTEAFF.

CDR3 in amino acids: CATSRRRDQETQYF. The chain recombines TRBV15 with TRBJ2-5. CDR3 length: 14 amino acids. The germline V gene has CDR1 LNHNV and CDR2 YYDKDF (reference sequence).

The chain carries TRBV27 and TRBJ2-7; the D call from TCRdb, TRBD2, cannot be confirmed without DNA. Germline CDR1 and CDR2: MNHEY and SMNVEV (reference sequence). The CDR3 is 15 residues long. CDR3 in amino acids: CASSPRGLADYEQYF.

This chain connects TRBV20-1 to TRBJ2-3; TCRdb gives TRBD2 as the D gene, but with no DNA this cannot be confirmed. Germline CDR1 reads DFQATT; CDR2 reads SNEGSKA (reference sequence). The CDR3 is 18 residues long. The CDR3 sequence: CSARPVHREVASTDTQYF.

The gene calls are TRBV7-2 and TRBJ1-1; without DNA, the TCRdb call of TRBD1 cannot be checked. The germline CDR1 and CDR2 sequences are SGHTA and FQGNSA. This CDR3 region has 16 residues. The CDR3 loop reads CASSYTGQGLGTEAFF.

The CDR3 is CASSVGGNQPQHF. The chain combines TRBV25-1 with TRBJ1-5. The germline V gene encodes CDR1 MGHDK and CDR2 SYGVNS. CDR3 length: 13 amino acids. The variable domain in full, with the rest retrieved from reference TRBV25-1 and TRBJ1-5, is EADIYQTPRYLVIGTGKKITLECSQTMGHDKMYWYQQDPGMELHLIHYSYGVNSTEKGDLSSESTVSRIRTEHFPLTLESARPSHTSQYLCASSVGGNQPQHFGDGTRLSIL.

This sequence joins TRBV6-2 or TRBV6-3 and TRBJ2-1; the D gene TCRdb calls, TRBD2, cannot be checked with no DNA. The CDR3 has 14 amino acids. The V gene's germline CDR1 is MNHEY and CDR2 SVGEGT. The CDR3 sequence is CASSYGTSGYEQFF.

The CDR3 protein is CASSSPGTSPEDTQYF. The chain employs TRBV5-1 and TRBJ2-3; TCRdb indicates TRBD2, and absent DNA this call remains unverified. The germline gives CDR1 SGHRS, CDR2 YFSETQ. The CDR3 consists of 16 residues. Based on the CDR3 plus reference TRBV5-1 and TRBJ2-3, the full variable domain is KAGVTQTPRYLIKTRGQQVTLSCSPISGHRSVSWYQQTPGQGLQFLFEYFSETQRNKGNFPGRFSGRQFSNSRSEMNVSTLELGDSALYLCASSSPGTSPEDTQYFGPGTRLTVL.

This chain links TRBV12-3 or TRBV12-4 with TRBJ1-5; the D call of TRBD1 rests on TCRdb alone, since no DNA is present to check it. CDR3 size: 15 residues. CDR3 loop: CASSFTPVGNQPQHF.

The chain combines TRBV6-2 or TRBV6-3 with TRBJ1-5. Germline assignment: CDR1 MNHEY and CDR2 SVGEGT. The CDR3 covers 14 residues. The CDR3 spells CASSRQDSNQPQHF.

The J gene is TRBJ2-1, the V gene TRBV7-9; the TCRdb call, TRBD2, lacks DNA for checking. The CDR3 has 16 residues. Germline lookup yields CDR1 SEHNR and CDR2 FQNEAQ (reference sequence). This chain's CDR3 is CASSPISGSSYNEQFF. Filled out from reference TRBV7-9 and TRBJ2-1, the complete variable domain reads DTGVSQNPRHKITKRGQNVTFRCDPISEHNRLYWYRQTLGQGPEFLTYFQNEAQLEKSRLLSDRFSAERPKGSFSTLEIQRTEQGDSAMYLCASSPISGSSYNEQFFGPGTRLTVL.

The chain employs TRBV29-1 and TRBJ2-2; the TCRdb call, TRBD1, lacks DNA for checking. The CDR3 covers 11 residues. CDR1 and CDR2 (germline): SQVTM, ANQGSEA. CDR3 sequence: CIAGGVGELFF.

The CDR3: CASSQRGNQPQHF. The rearrangement joins TRBV14 to TRBJ1-5. This CDR3 has 13 amino acids. Looked up from germline, CDR1 is SGHDN and CDR2 is FVKESK.

V and J are TRBV28 and TRBJ2-1. The length of the CDR3 is 14 residues. CDR1 is MDHEN and CDR2 is SYDVKM in the germline V gene. The CDR3 spells CASSQLVLYNEQFF.

The chain combines TRBV19 with TRBJ2-3; TCRdb's assignment of TRBD1 cannot be checked, as there is no DNA. From germline, CDR1 is LNHDA and CDR2 SQIVND (reference sequence). This CDR3 region has 15 residues. CDR3: CASTGGQGMADTQYF.

The chain employs TRBV12-3 or TRBV12-4 and TRBJ2-7. The CDR3 extends over 13 amino acids. The CDR3 sequence: CASSLSRSYEQYF.